Below, 20 T cell receptor beta chains from the same sample are listed, as sequenced in a study of a mutant IDH1 vaccine in newly diagnosed glioma. Profiling relied on immunoSEQ multiplex PCR, and the TCRdb table lists in-frame clones only, not all of them. The repertoire consists of 30,000 or so clones, with about four fifths occurring once and the leading ten covering approximately 19%. Documented time point: baseline, week 1 (first vaccination visit). Noted treatment: pre-vaccination baseline after standard-of-care therapy. Sequences were derived from PBMCs, sampled from a glioma patient treated with radiotherapy, temozolomide or both. The receptors derive from a man aged 25 to 40 with glioma.

The gene calls are TRBV19 and TRBJ1-1, with D unresolved. V shed 0 bases and J shed 4 bases, with 12 bases lying between them. Germline CDR1 LNHDA, CDR2 SQIVND (reference sequence). The CDR3 length is 15 residues. The CDR3 nucleotides are TGTGCCAGTAGTATAGAGAGGGTGGGAGGCACTGAAGCTTTCTTT. It translates to CASSIERVGGTEAFF.

The chain carries TRBV6-1 and TRBJ1-1; D is uncertain. V lost 6 bases and J 1 base, leaving 12 bases between the germline ends. Germline V gene data show CDR1 as MNHNS and CDR2 as SASEGT. The CDR3 consists of 14 residues. This CDR3 reads CASRRRDGNTEAFF. DNA for the CDR3: TGTGCCAGCAGAAGGCGCGACGGGAACACTGAAGCTTTCTTT.

Remarks on this clone: The same CDR3 also results from other DNA sequences found in this sample. The rearrangement joins TRBV2 to TRBJ2-1; maybe TRBD2 (5 bases). With 3 bases removed from V and 7 bases from J, the gap between germline ends came to 7 bases. CDR3 size: 12 residues. Looked up from germline, CDR1 is SNHLY and CDR2 is FYNNEI. CDR3 region: CASSDGVNEQFF. CDR3 bases: TGTGCCAGCAGTGACGGGGTAAATGAGCAGTTCTTC.

This clone was seen only a few times. The CDR3 here is CAWSAGQGRATNEKLFF. CDR3 nucleotide sequence: TGTGCCTGGAGTGCGGGGCAGGGGAGAGCAACTAATGAAAAACTGTTTTTT. This chain links TRBV30 with TRBJ1-4; possibly TRBD1 for D (6 bases). The CDR3 sequence is 17 residues long. Germline lookup yields CDR1 GTSNPN and CDR2 SVGIG (reference sequence). Trimming stripped 1 base from V and 0 bases from J, with 15 bases between.

The V and J genes are TRBV5-1 and TRBJ1-2; TRBD1 aligns across 9 bases. Germline assignment: CDR1 SGHRS and CDR2 YFSETQ. The CDR3 is made up of 15 amino acids. Losses at the gene ends were 4 bases for V and 6 bases for J; bases not matched to a gene: 10. The CDR3 bases are TGCGCCAGCAGCGGGATCCGGGACAGGGACCATGGCTACACCTTC. It codes for CASSGIRDRDHGYTF.

The chain carries TRBV10-3 and TRBJ2-7; possible D gene TRBD2, 6 bases. Per the germline V gene, CDR1 is ENHRY and CDR2 is SYGVKD. Trimming left V 0 bases short and J 3 bases short, with 15 bases between. CDR3 size: 16 residues. CDR3: CAISESRWRDDYEQYF. The DNA for the CDR3 is TGTGCCATCAGTGAGTCGCGGTGGCGGGACGACTACGAGCAGTACTTC.

The chain is built from TRBV14 and TRBJ2-5; 10 bases are shared with TRBD1. V lost 3 bases and J lost 4; bases outside the gene matches: 2. The CDR3 loop spans 14 amino acids. Germline loops: CDR1 SGHDN, CDR2 FVKESK. The CDR3 nucleotides read TGTGCCAGCAGCCACGGGACAGGGGTAGAGACCCAGTACTTC. It translates to CASSHGTGVETQYF. The full variable domain, completed using reference TRBV14 and TRBJ2-5, is EAGVTQFPSHSVIEKGQTVTLRCDPISGHDNLYWYRRVMGKEIKFLLHFVKESKQDESGMPNNRFLAERTGGTYSTLKVQPAELEDSGVYFCASSHGTGVETQYFGPGTRLLVL.

The chain carries TRBV7-6 and TRBJ2-7; D is perhaps TRBD1 or TRBD2 (5 bases each). Trimming stripped 5 bases from V and 5 bases from J, with 19 bases between. This CDR3 region has 15 residues. Germline CDR1 SGHVS, CDR2 FNYEAQ. CDR3 DNA sequence: TGTGCCAGCAGCCAAAACCCGGGACGGCAGGACGAGCAGTACTTC. Translating it yields CASSQNPGRQDEQYF.

V gene TRBV7-9 combines with J gene TRBJ2-5; possible D gene TRBD1, 5 bases. The CDR3 is made up of 15 amino acids. Germline assignment: CDR1 SEHNR and CDR2 FQNEAQ (reference sequence). V gave up 1 base and J gave up 5 bases, with 14 bases separating them. CDR3 sequence reads: CASSLDLSNRETQYF. The CDR3 nucleotides are TGTGCCAGCAGCTTAGATCTCAGCAACAGGGAGACCCAGTACTTC. Full variable domain (rest looked up from reference TRBV7-9 and TRBJ2-5): DTGVSQNPRHKITKRGQNVTFRCDPISEHNRLYWYRQTLGQGPEFLTYFQNEAQLEKSRLLSDRFSAERPKGSFSTLEIQRTEQGDSAMYLCASSLDLSNRETQYFGPGTRLLVL.

The chain carries TRBV7-9 and TRBJ2-3; TRBD2 matches at 8 bases. V gave up 5 bases and J gave up 2 bases; unmatched junction bases: 6. This CDR3 spans 15 amino acids. Germline V CDR1 and CDR2: SEHNR, FQNEAQ (reference sequence). This chain's CDR3 is CASSLLAGYTDTQYF. In nucleotides, the CDR3 is TGTGCCAGCAGCCTATTAGCGGGATACACAGATACGCAGTATTTT.

The V call is TRBV2, the J call TRBJ1-1; 8 positions match TRBD1. The V and J ends lost 1 base and 1 base, in that order; junction bases with no gene match: 8. The length of the CDR3 is 17 residues. Germline V gene sequence: CDR1 SNHLY, CDR2 FYNNEI. The CDR3 loop reads CASSEVRGGTGNTEAFF. The DNA of the CDR3 is TGTGCCAGCAGTGAAGTTAGAGGCGGGACAGGGAACACTGAAGCTTTCTTT.

The rearrangement joins TRBV29-1 to TRBJ2-7; 7 bases line up with TRBD1. The V and J ends lost 6 bases and 1 base, in that order; junction bases with no gene match: 6. The germline CDR1 and CDR2 sequences are SQVTM and ANQGSEA. The CDR3 consists of 13 residues. The DNA of the CDR3 is TGCAGCGTCTACCGGGACAGTTCCTACGAGCAGTACTTC. Translated, it gives CSVYRDSSYEQYF.

This sequence joins TRBV6-5 and TRBJ2-3; 8 bases agree with TRBD2. The CDR3 spans 15 residues. V was pared by 6 bases and J by 3 bases, with 8 bases of the junction left unmatched. Germline CDR1 and CDR2: MNHEY and SVGAGI. DNA for the CDR3: TGTGCCAGCAGCCGGGGGGGATTCGCGACAGATACGCAGTATTTT. The encoded protein is CASSRGGFATDTQYF.

The table lists this clone with a count of one. The chain carries TRBV5-1 and TRBJ1-4, with D tentatively TRBD1 (5 bases). V shed 2 bases and J shed 4 bases, with 12 bases lying between them. Germline-derived CDR1 and CDR2 are SGHRS and YFSETQ. The CDR3 loop spans 15 amino acids. CDR3 protein: CASSLRDHLNEKLFF. In DNA form, the CDR3 reads TGCGCCAGCAGCTTAAGGGACCACCTTAATGAAAAACTGTTTTTT. Full variable domain (rest looked up from reference TRBV5-1 and TRBJ1-4): KAGVTQTPRYLIKTRGQQVTLSCSPISGHRSVSWYQQTPGQGLQFLFEYFSETQRNKGNFPGRFSGRQFSNSRSEMNVSTLELGDSALYLCASSLRDHLNEKLFFGSGTQLSVL.

The chain couples TRBV7-2 to TRBJ2-3; 9 positions match TRBD2. The CDR3 spans 15 residues. Per germline, CDR1 SGHTA and CDR2 FQGNSA. J was trimmed by 1 base and V by 2 bases; bases with no gene match: 1. CDR3: CASSLKRGGTDTQYF. The DNA of the CDR3 is TGTGCCAGCAGCTTAAAGCGGGGGGGCACAGATACGCAGTATTTT.

CDR3 DNA sequence: TGTGCCAGCAGCGCTCACGGGACAGGGGGCAATGGCTACACCTTC. It translates to CASSAHGTGGNGYTF. This chain connects TRBV9 to TRBJ1-2; the match to TRBD1 covers 12 bases. After removal of 3 bases from V and 6 bases from J, the junction contained 6 bases not matched to a gene. The CDR3 is 15 residues long. The V gene's germline CDR1 is SGDLS and CDR2 YYNGEE.

The J gene is TRBJ1-1, the V gene TRBV7-9; the D gene is possibly TRBD1 (6 bases). The CDR3 has 14 amino acids. Trimming cost V 3 bases and J 4 bases, with 12 bases left between them. Germline V lookup: CDR1 SEHNR, CDR2 FQNEAQ (reference sequence). As DNA, the CDR3 is TGTGCCAGCAGCTTGACAGGTGGGGTCACTGAAGCTTTCTTT. Its translation is CASSLTGGVTEAFF.

The rearrangement uses TRBV7-8 and TRBJ1-5, with D hard to call. V was shortened by 5 bases and J by 3 bases, with 8 bases between the two germline ends. Germline V CDR1 and CDR2: SGHVS, FQNEAQ. CDR3 length equals 13 residues. CDR3 DNA sequence: TGTGCCAGCAGCCCGGGGATCAATCAGCCCCAGCATTTT. Its protein product is CASSPGINQPQHF.

The sample holds a few counts of this clone. The chain recombines TRBV30 with TRBJ1-1; a possible D gene is TRBD1 (5 bases). This CDR3 region has 12 residues. Germline values: CDR1 GTSNPN, CDR2 SVGIG (reference sequence). The ends were cut back, 2 bases at V and 2 bases at J, with 6 bases in the middle. CDR3 loop: CAWSRTNTEAFF. The CDR3 region has the DNA TGTGCCTGGAGTCGGACAAACACTGAAGCTTTCTTT.

J is TRBJ2-7 and V is TRBV13, with 7 bases matching TRBD2. After removal of 5 bases from V and 3 bases from J, the junction contained 10 bases not matched to a gene. This CDR3 comprises 15 residues. Germline CDR1 reads PRHDT; CDR2 reads FYEKMQ (reference sequence). CDR3 in amino acids: CASSLQEGLVYEQYF. The CDR3 region has the DNA TGTGCCAGCAGCCTACAAGAAGGACTAGTCTACGAGCAGTACTTC.